The rows below give T cell receptor beta chains drawn from one sample of a study of T cells in Graves' hyperthyroidism and ophthalmopathy. TCRdb processed the multiplex PCR reads anew with MiXCR; each CDR3 protein has one entry. The sample carries about 420,000 distinct CDR3 sequences, less than 20% recorded once. The sequencing input was blood. Receptor source: a woman between 18 and 30 years old with Graves' hyperthyroidism. The CDR3 runs from the conserved cysteine through the conserved F or W. The order of the fields is clone size, V gene, J gene, D gene, CDR3 length, CDR3 DNA, CDR3 protein. D genes are given only for firm matches. Some rows mark clone size as missing; the rest say once, few, many or name a class of expanded clone.

-	TRBV11-3	TRBJ2-1	TRBD2	16	TGTGCCAGCAGCTTCTATAGCGGGAGTGGTAGCAATGAGCAGTTCTTC	CASSFYSGSGSNEQFF
-	TRBV3-1	TRBJ2-4	-	15	TGTGCCAGCAGCCAAGATTTCGGCAGCAAAAACATTCAGTACTTC	CASSQDFGSKNIQYF
many	TRBV20-1	TRBJ1-1	-	16	TGCAGTGCTAGAGATATCTCCGCAGGGCAGAACACTGAAGCTTTCTTT	CSARDISAGQNTEAFF
many	TRBV5-1	TRBJ2-1	TRBD1	18	TGCGCCAGCAGCGTTGGCTTCGGGACAGCTGGAGCCTACAATGAGCAGTTCTTC	CASSVGFGTAGAYNEQFF
-	TRBV4-1	TRBJ2-2	-	15	TGCGCCAGCAGCCGTCACACTAGCACCACCGGGGAGCTGTTTTTT	CASSRHTSTTGELFF
once	TRBV15	TRBJ2-3	-	16	TGTGCCACCAGCAGGGGGGTCCAGCGGATCACAGATACGCAGTATTTT	CATSRGVQRITDTQYF
many	TRBV2	TRBJ2-5	-	13	TGTGCCAGCAGTGAGTGGGGCGAAGAGACCCAGTACTTC	CASSEWGEETQYF
-	TRBV4-2	TRBJ2-7	-	14	TGTGCCAGCAGCCAAGAACAGGGTGTCTACGAGCAGTACTTC	CASSQEQGVYEQYF
many	TRBV3-1	TRBJ1-3	-	13	TGTGCCAGCTCTCCGGGGAACGGAAACACCATATATTTT	CASSPGNGNTIYF
few	TRBV4-3	TRBJ1-5	TRBD1	18	TGCGCCAGCAGCCATGACACAGGGGCGCTGGGTGGCAATCAGCCCCAGCATTTT	CASSHDTGALGGNQPQHF
many	TRBV18	TRBJ2-3	TRBD1	13	TGTGCCAGCTCACCGACAGGGTCAGATACGCAGTATTTT	CASSPTGSDTQYF
few	TRBV3-1	TRBJ1-1	-	14	TGTGCCAGCAGCCAAGGGGCTCACGGCACTGAAGCTTTCTTT	CASSQGAHGTEAFF
many	TRBV7-2	TRBJ1-1	-	19	TGTGCCAGCAGCTTAGAAACTCGCCGGAGACAGAGACGGGACACTGAAGCTTTCTTT	CASSLETRRRQRRDTEAFF
-	TRBV5-4	TRBJ2-2	-	18	TGTGCCAGCAGCTTGGAGGGTTTGGGGGGTGCGTCCACCGGGGAGCTGTTTTTT	CASSLEGLGGASTGELFF
many	TRBV2	TRBJ2-7	-	12	TGTGCCAGCAGACCCGACGGTTACGAGCAGTACTTC	CASRPDGYEQYF
many	TRBV2	TRBJ2-2	TRBD2	19	TGTGCCAGCAGTGAAGCAAGGGGACTAGCGGGAGGTGCATTGGGGGAGCTGTTTTTT	CASSEARGLAGGALGELFF
-	TRBV5-1	TRBJ2-7	-	13	TGCGCCAGCAGCCCGAGACAGTCCTACGAGCAGTACTTC	CASSPRQSYEQYF
-	TRBV29-1	TRBJ1-1	-	14	TGCAGCGGGGACGTATCGGGGGTGGGCACTGAAGCTTTCTTT	CSGDVSGVGTEAFF
few	TRBV7-2	TRBJ1-4	-	12	TGTGCCAGCAGCCCCAGCGGCGAAAAACTGTTTTTT	CASSPSGEKLFF
-	TRBV4-3	TRBJ1-6	-	15	TGCGCCAGCAGCCAAGCACAGGTCTATAATTCACCCCTCCACTTT	CASSQAQVYNSPLHF
-	TRBV5-1	TRBJ1-3	-	14	TGCGCCAGCCGGGGGACCCCAACTGGAAACACCATATATTTT	CASRGTPTGNTIYF
-	TRBV12-3/TRBV12-4	TRBJ2-7	TRBD1	14	TGTGCCAGCAGACGGACAGGGGGCGTATACGAGCAGTACTTC	CASRRTGGVYEQYF
many	TRBV3-1	TRBJ2-1	-	16	TGTGCCAGCAGCCAATCATTCCCCACCCGGGGCGATGAGCAGTTCTTC	CASSQSFPTRGDEQFF
many	TRBV7-8	TRBJ1-4	-	15	TGTGCCAGCAGCTTAGAGGGACGCGAGATGGGAAAACTGTTTTTT	CASSLEGREMGKLFF